Each of the 21 T cell receptor beta chains below was sequenced from the same sample in a study of monozygotic twins with inflammatory bowel disease. Reanalyzing the 5' RACE reads, TCRdb keeps one entry per CDR3 protein, without DNA. This specimen shows approximately 200,000 distinct CDR3 sequences; the ten leading clones hold 7.5% to 9.5%. The sequenced sample consisted of blood. The receptors shown here come from a human donor with ulcerative colitis or Crohn's disease, or a healthy co-twin of an affected twin (not recorded which).

The rearrangement links TRBV10-3 to TRBJ2-1. The CDR3 length is 13 residues. From germline, CDR1 is ENHRY and CDR2 SYGVKD. CDR3 sequence reads: CAISAVAGNEQFF.

This rearrangement joins TRBV20-1 to TRBJ2-3; there is no DNA to check the TCRdb D call of TRBD2. This CDR3 is built from 18 residues. Germline CDR1 is DFQATT and CDR2 is SNEGSKA (reference sequence). CDR3 region: CSASALAGGTLSGDTQYF.

The chain has TRBV18 and TRBJ2-7; TCRdb calls TRBD2, which cannot be checked without DNA. The CDR3 covers 15 residues. Germline V CDR1 and CDR2: KGHSH, LQKENI. The CDR3 spells CASSPSASGSDEQYF.

This sequence joins TRBV27 and TRBJ1-4; TCRdb selects TRBD1, and the lack of DNA leaves this call unchecked. The CDR3 is 13 residues long. Germline V gene data show CDR1 as MNHEY and CDR2 as SMNVEV (reference sequence). This CDR3 is CASSAAPREKLFF. Together with reference TRBV27 and TRBJ1-4, the CDR3 gives the full variable domain: EAQVTQNPRYLITVTGKKLTVTCSQNMNHEYMSWYRQDPGLGLRQIYYSMNVEVTDKGDVPEGYKVSRKEKRNFPLILESPSPNQTSLYFCASSAAPREKLFFGSGTQLSVL.

The rearrangement links TRBV12-3 or TRBV12-4 to TRBJ1-6. The CDR3 length is 11 residues. The CDR3 sequence is CASSRNSPLHF.

V gene TRBV9 combines with J gene TRBJ1-3. Germline CDR1 SGDLS, CDR2 YYNGEE. CDR3 length equals 17 residues. The CDR3 here is CASSALPDGPSGNTIYF. Filled out from reference TRBV9 and TRBJ1-3, the complete variable domain reads DSGVTQTPKHLITATGQRVTLRCSPRSGDLSVYWYQQSLDQGLQFLIQYYNGEERAKGNILERFSAQQFPDLHSELNLSSLELGDSALYFCASSALPDGPSGNTIYFGEGSWLTVV.

CDR3 in amino acids: CASAPGDGQPQHF. The V and J genes are TRBV12-5 and TRBJ1-5; TCRdb outputs TRBD1, but without DNA this stays unchecked. This CDR3 has 13 amino acids. Germline V lookup: CDR1 LGHNT, CDR2 FRNRAP. Based on the CDR3 plus reference TRBV12-5 and TRBJ1-5, the full variable domain is DARVTQTPRHKVTEMGQEVTMRCQPILGHNTVFWYRQTMMQGLELLAYFRNRAPLDDSGMPKDRFSAEMPDATLATLKIQPSEPRDSAVYFCASAPGDGQPQHFGDGTRLSIL.

The chain recombines TRBV7-9 with TRBJ2-2. Per germline, CDR1 SEHNR and CDR2 FQNEAQ (reference sequence). This CDR3 comprises 17 residues. The CDR3 sequence: CATINDRYGSKGGELFF.

V usage is TRBV11-1 and J usage is TRBJ1-6; the TCRdb call, TRBD1, lacks DNA for checking. CDR1 is SGHAT and CDR2 is FQDESV in the germline V gene (reference sequence). The CDR3 spans 19 residues. The chain's CDR3 is CASSLTGHSISTYNSPLHF.

V is TRBV7-8 and J is TRBJ2-3; TCRdb's D call of TRBD1 is untestable without DNA. The CDR3 is 18 residues long. Germline lookup yields CDR1 SGHVS and CDR2 FQNEAQ. This CDR3 is CASSLALDSRTSTDTQYF.

V gene TRBV7-8 combines with J gene TRBJ1-1. This CDR3 region has 17 residues. Per the germline V gene, CDR1 is SGHVS and CDR2 is FQNEAQ. The CDR3 region is CASSLAYWGPTDAEAFF.

The V and J genes are TRBV12-3 or TRBV12-4 and TRBJ2-3; without DNA, the TCRdb call of TRBD1 cannot be checked. The CDR3 loop spans 15 amino acids. The CDR3 loop is CASSPSQGRTDTQYF.

The chain recombines TRBV3-1 with TRBJ2-2. Germline CDR1 LGHDT, CDR2 YNNKEL (reference sequence). The CDR3 is made up of 15 amino acids. The CDR3: CASSQSISRGGELFF. The whole variable domain, remainder taken from reference TRBV3-1 and TRBJ2-2, is DTAVSQTPKYLVTQMGNDKSIKCEQNLGHDTMYWYKQDSKKFLKIMFSYNNKELIINETVPNRFSPKSPDKAHLNLHINSLELGDSAVYFCASSQSISRGGELFFGEGSRLTVL.

The chain couples TRBV4-2 to TRBJ2-6; the D call from TCRdb, TRBD1, cannot be confirmed without DNA. The germline CDR1 and CDR2 sequences are LGHNA and YNFKEQ. This CDR3 has 15 residues. CDR3 protein: CASSQRGPGANVLTF.

The CDR3 loop reads CASSQVDNYGYTF. The J gene is TRBJ1-2, the V gene TRBV3-1. Per germline, CDR1 LGHDT and CDR2 YNNKEL (reference sequence). The CDR3 runs to 13 residues.

The rearrangement joins TRBV6-1 to TRBJ2-6; checking the TCRdb D call of TRBD1 is not possible without DNA. Per germline, CDR1 MNHNS and CDR2 SASEGT. This CDR3 region has 19 residues. CDR3 loop: CASSSQTGTGFSGANVLTF.

The chain carries TRBV23-1 and TRBJ2-5; the D gene TCRdb calls, TRBD2, cannot be checked with no DNA. TRBV23-1 is treated as an ORF (open reading frame) with a function not yet certain. This CDR3 region has 17 residues. CDR3 sequence: CASSQSASGSHQETQYF.

V gene TRBV18 combines with J gene TRBJ2-7. The CDR3 loop spans 13 amino acids. The germline V gene has CDR1 KGHSH and CDR2 LQKENI. CDR3 sequence reads: CASGGSFNYEQYF.

This rearrangement joins TRBV9 to TRBJ2-7. The germline gives CDR1 SGDLS, CDR2 YYNGEE. This CDR3 is 12 amino acids long. CDR3 in amino acids: CANSGAENEQYF.

The chain employs TRBV12-3 or TRBV12-4 and TRBJ2-2; TCRdb gives TRBD1 as the D gene, but with no DNA this cannot be confirmed. The CDR3 totals 16 residues. CDR3 protein: CASSLAGQGHTGELFF.

This chain joins TRBV18 and TRBJ1-1. Germline CDR1 KGHSH, CDR2 LQKENI. This CDR3 spans 15 amino acids. This CDR3 is CASSPLANPRTEAFF.